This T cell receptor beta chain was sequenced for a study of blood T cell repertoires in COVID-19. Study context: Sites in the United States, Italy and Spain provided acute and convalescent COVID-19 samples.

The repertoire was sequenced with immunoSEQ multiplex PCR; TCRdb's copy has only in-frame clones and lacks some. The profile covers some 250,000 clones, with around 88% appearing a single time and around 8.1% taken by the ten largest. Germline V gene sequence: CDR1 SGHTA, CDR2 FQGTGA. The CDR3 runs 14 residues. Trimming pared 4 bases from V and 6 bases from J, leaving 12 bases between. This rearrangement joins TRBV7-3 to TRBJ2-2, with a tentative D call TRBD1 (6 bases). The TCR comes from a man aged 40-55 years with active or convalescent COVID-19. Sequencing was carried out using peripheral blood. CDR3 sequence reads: CASSSDPGAGELFF. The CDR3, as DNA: TGTGCCAGCAGCTCGGATCCAGGGGCCGGGGAGCTGTTTTTT.